This T cell receptor beta chain was obtained from a study of OX40 agonist ivuxolimab in advanced cancers. On the study more broadly: The patients received agonistic anti-OX40 (CD134) antibody ivuxolimab.

Study-level findings and limits: There were also nonresponders showing low normalized T-cell clonal expansion. At 0.1 to 3.0 mg/kg and by week 6, clonal expansion occurred in CD4+ and CD8+ blood T cells.

TCRdb's table, derived via immunoSEQ multiplex PCR, lists solely in-frame clones and lacks some. The sample includes 50,000 or so clones, about 75% of them seen just once. About this clone: Its antigen remains unknown.

The CDR3 is made up of 13 amino acids. Trimming cost V 3 bases and J 3 bases, with 9 bases left between them. Germline CDR1 is LNHDA and CDR2 is SQIVND (reference sequence). The clonotype was recovered from an adult with an advanced solid tumor such as melanoma, head and neck, liver or kidney cancer. The rearrangement joins TRBV19 to TRBJ2-7; D remains unclear. The sample was CD4+ or CD8+ T cells sorted from blood, taken in a trial of the OX40 agonist ivuxolimab. CDR3 region: CASSIHYDYEQYF. The DNA for the CDR3 is TGTGCCAGTAGTATTCACTACGACTACGAGCAGTACTTC.